Listed below are T cell receptor beta chains from one sample, sequenced in a study of cytomegalovirus exposure and HLA in healthy donors. Clones were sequenced by immunoSEQ multiplex PCR, and TCRdb holds only the in-frame ones, with some missing. The sample shows 120,000 to 150,000 clones, about two thirds of them seen only once. The sample was PBMCs. The receptors here all came from a man in his 60s in good health and CMV-seronegative. Each CDR3 is given with its conserved first and last residue. The D gene is left open where the match is weak.

j_call	v_call	d_call	cdr3_aa
TRBJ2-3	TRBV5-6	TRBD2	CASSLGLAGPDTQYF
TRBJ1-2	TRBV9	NA	CASSVGRGNNYGYTF
TRBJ2-3	TRBV7-6	NA	CASSLARMDTQYF
TRBJ2-1	TRBV28	NA	CARGGESYNEQFF
TRBJ2-7	TRBV19	NA	CASSIDQGYEQYF
TRBJ2-4	TRBV7-2	NA	CASSSTGTIQYF
TRBJ2-7	TRBV5-1	TRBD2	CASSSRTSANYEQYF
TRBJ2-7	TRBV29-1	NA	CRHDSLSYEQYF
TRBJ1-1	TRBV5-4	NA	CASSPGIATEAFF
TRBJ2-7	TRBV30	TRBD1	CAWVIRDRARYEQYF
TRBJ2-5	TRBV6-5	NA	CASSRQRAPETQYF
TRBJ1-5	TRBV6-7	NA	CASSYSTREGQPQHF
TRBJ2-7	TRBV6-5	TRBD1	CASSYSGTGALYEQYF
TRBJ1-1	TRBV30	NA	CAWSLGQNTEAFF